This TCR beta chain is drawn from a study of blood T cell repertoires in COVID-19. Turning to the study itself: Material from acute and convalescent COVID-19 was sourced from the United States, Italy and Spain. T cells, B-cell-depleted T cells, or PBMCs supplied cDNA or gDNA.

The CDR3 length is 15 residues. J lost 6 bases, V lost 7 bases, and 9 bases had no gene match. Germline V gene lookup returns CDR1 MNHEY and CDR2 SVGAGI. Study processing details: For nucleated cells, counts were estimated from reference gene primer amplification. This table comes from immunoSEQ multiplex PCR, and its TCRdb copy is limited to in-frame clones, with some not included. The D gene and trimming were derived from the DNA, and the V and J assignments and clone size from that table. The sample lists some 400,000 clones; more than 65% were seen once. Sequencing input: peripheral blood. The clonotype comes from a human donor with acute or convalescent COVID-19. The donor label of this sample is uncertain. The chain combines TRBV6-5 with TRBJ2-2, with TRBD1 matching 9 bases. CDR3 coding DNA: TGTGCCAGCAAAAAAACAGGGGGCGCCTCCGGGGAGCTGTTTTTT. It yields the protein CASKKTGGASGELFF.